The present entry profiles one T cell receptor (beta chain) with its context. The data were obtained in a study of T cell changes during pregnancy in multiple sclerosis. In germline, CDR1 is SGHTA, CDR2 FQGNSA. The CDR3 runs to 15 residues. The V and J ends lost 2 bases and 0 bases respectively, with 11 bases between them. Some clones are missing from TCRdb's copy, which holds only in-frame ones; the method was immunoSEQ multiplex PCR. In the table there are roughly 60,000 clones, approximately 91% of which are singletons. Source: CD4+ T cells from peripheral blood mononuclear cells, taken in the first trimester of pregnancy. The gene calls are TRBV7-2 and TRBJ2-7; D uncertain. The clonotype was recovered from a female donor with multiple sclerosis, enrolled in a pregnancy study. The CDR3 coding sequence is TGTGCCAGCAGCTTATCGGCCGGGTACTCCTACGAGCAGTACTTC. This encodes CASSLSAGYSYEQYF.